Listed here is a single T cell receptor beta chain. The antigen is undetermined. V lost 6 bases, J lost 2 bases, and 7 bases lay in between. This CDR3 spans 12 amino acids. Germline V gives CDR1 MNHEY, CDR2 SMNVEV (reference sequence). Vbeta (60) and Jbeta (13) primers were used in the PCR. The method was immunoSEQ multiplex PCR; TCRdb's version includes in-frame clones alone and lacks a portion of them. The sample contains about 170,000 clones, approximately 75% of which appear only once. The sample originates from a study of cytomegalovirus exposure and HLA in healthy donors. Study-level points and caveats: According to a later analysis, donors in an Asian-associated ancestry cluster reportedly had fewer N-insertions than the 666-donor mean.

What was sequenced was PBMCs. This clonotype was sampled from a woman aged 18-29 years in good health and CMV-seronegative. The chain carries TRBV27 and TRBJ2-5; D remains ambiguous. CDR3 sequence (DNA): TGTGCCAGCAGAGATCTACAAGAGACCCAGTACTTC. As protein: CASRDLQETQYF.